This T cell receptor (beta chain) was identified during a study of response to subunit inactivated influenza vaccine. TCRdb itself ran the RT-PCR reads through MiXCR, one entry per CDR3 protein. The sample shows approximately 530,000 distinct CDR3 sequences, approximately 7.1% of them seen only once. This specimen was PBMCs from blood, taken less than 30 months after vaccination. The origin of this receptor is a man between 50 and 69 years old who received an inactivated influenza vaccine.

As DNA, the CDR3 is TGTGCCAGCTCACAAGACTACACTGAAGCTTTCTTT. It yields the protein CASSQDYTEAFF. The chain employs TRBV18 and TRBJ1-1, with D hard to call. Looked up from germline, CDR1 is KGHSH and CDR2 is LQKENI. V lost 4 bases and J lost 3, with 6 bases in between. This CDR3 comprises 12 residues.